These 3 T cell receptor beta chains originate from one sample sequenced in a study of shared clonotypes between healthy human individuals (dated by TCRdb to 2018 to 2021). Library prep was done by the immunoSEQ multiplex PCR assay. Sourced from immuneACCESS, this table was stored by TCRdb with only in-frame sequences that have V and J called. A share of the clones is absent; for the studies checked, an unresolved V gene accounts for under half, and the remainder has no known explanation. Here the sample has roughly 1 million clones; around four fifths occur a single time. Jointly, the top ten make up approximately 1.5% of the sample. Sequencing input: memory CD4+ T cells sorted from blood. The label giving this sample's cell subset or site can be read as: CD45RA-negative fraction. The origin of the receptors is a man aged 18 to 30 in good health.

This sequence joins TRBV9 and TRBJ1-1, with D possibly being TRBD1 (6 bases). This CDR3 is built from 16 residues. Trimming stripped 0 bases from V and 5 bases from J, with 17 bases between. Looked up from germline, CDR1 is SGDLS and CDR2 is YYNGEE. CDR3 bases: TGTGCCAGCAGCGTAGGGGGGCCCGGCGCTGGGACTGAAGCTTTCTTT. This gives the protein CASSVGGPGAGTEAFF.

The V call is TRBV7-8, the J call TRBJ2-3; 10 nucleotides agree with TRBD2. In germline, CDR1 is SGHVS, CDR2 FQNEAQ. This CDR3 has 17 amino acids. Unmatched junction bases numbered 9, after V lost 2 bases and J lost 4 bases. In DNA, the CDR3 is TGTGCCAGCAGCTTAATGGCTAGCGGGAGTAGGGCAGATACGCAGTATTTT. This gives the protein CASSLMASGSRADTQYF.

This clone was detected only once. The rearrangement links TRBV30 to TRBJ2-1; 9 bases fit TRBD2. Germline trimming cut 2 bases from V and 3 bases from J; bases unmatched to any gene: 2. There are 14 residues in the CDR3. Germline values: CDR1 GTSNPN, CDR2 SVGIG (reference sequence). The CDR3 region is CAWSKLAGYNEQFF. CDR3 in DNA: TGTGCCTGGAGTAAACTAGCGGGCTACAATGAGCAGTTCTTC.